The 22 T cell receptor beta chains reported below all come from one sample, sequenced in a study of response to subunit inactivated influenza vaccine. TCRdb re-derived calls from the RT-PCR reads in MiXCR, one entry per CDR3 protein. Among 500,000 to 550,000 distinct CDR3 sequences listed, 7.6% were seen once. The starting material was PBMCs from blood, obtained less than 30 months after vaccination. These receptors were collected from a man in his fifties or sixties who received an inactivated influenza vaccine.

Only a few counts were recorded for this clonotype. The chain is built from TRBV12-3 or TRBV12-4 and TRBJ2-2, with a possible D match to TRBD2 (6 bases). The V end lost 6 bases, the J end lost 0 bases, and 17 bases lay between the germline ends. CDR3 length equals 17 residues. CDR3 coding DNA: TGTGCCAGCAGGCCCCCGGCGGGGAAGTCGAACACCGGGGAGCTGTTTTTT. This encodes CASRPPAGKSNTGELFF.

This clonotype has a handful of counts. The chain recombines TRBV4-1 with TRBJ2-1; D gene unclear. The germline gives CDR1 MGHRA, CDR2 YSYEKL. V was shortened by 0 bases and J by 3 bases, with 9 bases between the two germline ends. CDR3 length: 15 amino acids. CDR3 in DNA: TGCGCCAGCAGCCAAGAAGGTAGCCTCTACAATGAGCAGTTCTTC. This gives the protein CASSQEGSLYNEQFF.

This clonotype was picked up a small number of times. The chain uses TRBV4-2 and TRBJ1-1; D might be TRBD1 (5 bases). Germline assignment: CDR1 LGHNA and CDR2 YNFKEQ. V was clipped by 1 base and J by 4 bases, with 19 bases between them. The CDR3 totals 17 residues. Here the CDR3 DNA reads TGTGCCAGCAGCCAAGTTTCGTCTAGCAGGGAGGTCACTGAAGCTTTCTTT. Translating it yields CASSQVSSSREVTEAFF.

The rearrangement joins TRBV2 to TRBJ1-5; TRBD1 aligns across 7 bases. Germline V gene data show CDR1 as SNHLY and CDR2 as FYNNEI. V was clipped by 5 bases and J by 4 bases; unmatched bases: 2. The CDR3 spans 13 residues. As DNA, the CDR3 is TGTGCCAGCAGTTGGGACAGAAATCAGCCCCAGCATTTT. Translated: CASSWDRNQPQHF.

V is TRBV7-2 and J is TRBJ2-7; 9 positions match TRBD2. The CDR3 totals 14 residues. Germline CDR1 and CDR2: SGHTA and FQGNSA. J gave up 3 bases and V 4 bases, and 4 bases lay outside the gene matches. The CDR3 here is CASSYQRGVYEQYF. The CDR3 DNA follows: TGTGCCAGCAGCTACCAGCGGGGGGTCTACGAGCAGTACTTC.

This clonotype was counted many times. The chain uses TRBV12-3 or TRBV12-4 and TRBJ2-3; either TRBD1 or TRBD2 may supply D (6 bases each). V shed 6 bases and J shed 3 bases, with 22 bases lying between them. This CDR3 has 17 residues. CDR3 sequence reads: CASSHRLGGLRTDTQYF. CDR3 nucleotides: TGTGCCAGCAGCCACAGATTAGGGGGGCTTCGTACAGATACGCAGTATTTT.

In its sample, this clonotype was seen a few times. The rearrangement links TRBV7-2 to TRBJ2-7; weak D call: TRBD1 (6 bases). CDR1 and CDR2 (germline): SGHTA, FQGNSA. The CDR3 is made up of 15 amino acids. The V gene lost 2 bases and the J gene lost 7 bases, with 18 bases spanning the gap. CDR3 bases: TGTGCCAGCAGCTTAACGATGGGGGCCTTACGAGAGCAGTACTTC. Its protein product is CASSLTMGALREQYF.

This clonotype was counted at least ten times. The chain couples TRBV29-1 to TRBJ2-3; the match to TRBD2 covers 7 bases. The CDR3 is 13 residues long. Per germline, CDR1 SQVTM and CDR2 ANQGSEA. Trimming took 4 bases from V and 4 from J; bases not matched to a gene: 5. In DNA, the CDR3 is TGCAGCGTTGTGGCGGGGGAGGCAGATACGCAGTATTTT. It codes for CSVVAGEADTQYF.

This clonotype showed up many times. The chain carries TRBV28 and TRBJ2-3; perhaps TRBD2 as D (5 bases). Germline V gene data show CDR1 as MDHEN and CDR2 as SYDVKM. The CDR3 is 13 residues long. Trimming removed 8 bases at V and 0 bases at J, with 9 bases between. CDR3 in amino acids: CASSSGSTDTQYF. Written as DNA, the CDR3 is TGTGCCAGCTCCAGCGGAAGCACAGATACGCAGTATTTT.

This clonotype was seen more than once but under ten times. The gene calls are TRBV11-2 and TRBJ2-5, with TRBD1 matching 7 bases. V shed 0 bases and J 4 bases; nucleotides not matched to a gene: 5. The CDR3 is made up of 15 amino acids. The germline gives CDR1 SGHAT, CDR2 FQNNGV. The DNA for the CDR3 is TGTGCCAGCAGCTTAGAAGGGGGCCTGGCAGAGACCCAGTACTTC. Translation: CASSLEGGLAETQYF.

In this sample, this clonotype turned up a few times. This chain joins TRBV6-2 or TRBV6-3 and TRBJ2-5; no firm D call. This CDR3 is built from 14 residues. Deletions cut 1 base from V and 1 base from J, with 7 bases between. Looked up from germline, CDR1 is MNHEY and CDR2 is SVGEGT. The CDR3 region has the DNA TGTGCCAGCAGTTACTTATCCACCCAAGAGACCCAGTACTTC. Translating it yields CASSYLSTQETQYF.

The CDR3 spells CAISEPRARYGYTF. The CDR3 region has the DNA TGTGCCATCAGTGAGCCAAGGGCGCGGTATGGCTACACCTTC. V usage is TRBV10-3 and J usage is TRBJ1-2; D gene unclear. The germline V and J ends were trimmed by 2 bases and 5 bases, with 12 bases remaining between them. Germline V gene data show CDR1 as ENHRY and CDR2 as SYGVKD. The CDR3 covers 14 residues.

In this sample, this clonotype turned up a few times. The gene calls are TRBV11-2 and TRBJ2-5, with 8 bases aligning to TRBD2. Unmatched junction bases numbered 7, after V lost 6 bases and J lost 1 base. This CDR3 has 15 amino acids. CDR1 and CDR2 (germline): SGHAT, FQNNGV. CDR3 sequence reads: CASRRLSGTQETQYF. In nucleotides, the CDR3 is TGTGCCAGCAGGCGGCTTAGCGGGACCCAAGAGACCCAGTACTTC.

The sample holds many counts of this clonotype. The chain employs TRBV5-1 and TRBJ2-5, with TRBD2 matching over 8 bases. Germline V CDR1 and CDR2: SGHRS, YFSETQ. The CDR3 spans 16 residues. The V gene end was trimmed by 1 base and the J gene end by 2 bases; junction bases not matched to a gene: 7. CDR3 protein: CASSLSGTRLQETQYF. CDR3 coding DNA: TGCGCCAGCAGCTTGTCCGGGACTAGACTTCAAGAGACCCAGTACTTC. Combining the CDR3 with reference TRBV5-1 and TRBJ2-5 gives the whole variable domain KAGVTQTPRYLIKTRGQQVTLSCSPISGHRSVSWYQQTPGQGLQFLFEYFSETQRNKGNFPGRFSGRQFSNSRSEMNVSTLELGDSALYLCASSLSGTRLQETQYFGPGTRLLVL.

This clonotype was counted ten times or more. V gene TRBV5-1 combines with J gene TRBJ1-2; 7 bases fit TRBD1. The germline V gene has CDR1 SGHRS and CDR2 YFSETQ. The CDR3 is 15 residues long. V shed 4 bases, J shed 0 bases, and the junction held 6 bases outside the gene matches. CDR3 sequence: CASSITGDPNYGYTF. The CDR3 nucleotides are TGCGCCAGCAGCATAACAGGGGATCCTAACTATGGCTACACCTTC.

The rearrangement joins TRBV4-1 to TRBJ2-1; D is tentatively TRBD1 or TRBD2 (5 bases each). V lost 2 bases to trimming and J lost 7 bases, with 15 bases between them. CDR3 size: 15 residues. Germline CDR1 and CDR2: MGHRA and YSYEKL. The CDR3 region has the DNA TGCGCCAGCAGCCAATTATACCTAGCAGGGAATGAGCAGTTCTTC. Translation gives CASSQLYLAGNEQFF.

Worth noting for this clonotype: It may be a read error: a sequence one base away is much more abundant. V is TRBV20-1 and J is TRBJ1-1, with D hard to call. The CDR3 is 12 amino acids. Germline lookup yields CDR1 DFQATT and CDR2 SNEGSKA (reference sequence). Trimming shortened V by 1 base and J by 4 bases, and 7 bases separated the two germline ends. CDR3 sequence: CSARVGITEAFF. The CDR3 nucleotides read TGCAGTGCTAGAGTGGGAATCACTGAAGCTTTCTTT.

This clonotype occurred many times. The rearrangement uses TRBV29-1 and TRBJ2-5; D possibly corresponds to TRBD2 (5 bases). Trimming took off 3 bases at V and 4 bases at J, with 15 bases between the two ends. From germline, CDR1 is SQVTM and CDR2 ANQGSEA. This CDR3 has 14 amino acids. CDR3 DNA sequence: TGCAGCGTTGATTCCACAGCTCGGGGAGAGACCCAGTACTTC. Its protein product is CSVDSTARGETQYF. The variable domain in full, with the rest retrieved from reference TRBV29-1 and TRBJ2-5, is SAVISQKPSRDICQRGTSLTIQCQVDSQVTMMFWYRQQPGQSLTLIATANQGSEATYESGFVIDKFPISRPNLTFSTLTVSNMSPEDSSIYLCSVDSTARGETQYFGPGTRLLVL.

Ten or more counts support this clonotype. V usage is TRBV5-1 and J usage is TRBJ2-7, with TRBD2 matching over 11 bases. The CDR3 length is 15 residues. With 5 bases clipped from V and 2 bases from J, the junction kept 6 bases outside the gene matches. Germline lookup yields CDR1 SGHRS and CDR2 YFSETQ. DNA for the CDR3: TGCGCCAGCAGACGTCTAGCGGGAGGCGCCTACGAGCAGTACTTC. This codes for CASRRLAGGAYEQYF. The whole variable domain, remainder taken from reference TRBV5-1 and TRBJ2-7, is KAGVTQTPRYLIKTRGQQVTLSCSPISGHRSVSWYQQTPGQGLQFLFEYFSETQRNKGNFPGRFSGRQFSNSRSEMNVSTLELGDSALYLCASRRLAGGAYEQYFGPGTRLTVT.

The chain recombines TRBV15 with TRBJ2-7; D remains ambiguous. The germline V gene encodes CDR1 LNHNV and CDR2 YYDKDF (reference sequence). V was clipped by 0 bases and J by 1 base, with 7 bases between them. This CDR3 spans 14 amino acids. The CDR3 here is CATSREHPSYEQYF. The CDR3 DNA sequence: TGTGCCACCAGCAGAGAACACCCGTCCTACGAGCAGTACTTC.

This clonotype was observed a handful of times. This rearrangement joins TRBV5-1 to TRBJ2-1; TRBD2 matches at 9 bases. CDR1 is SGHRS, CDR2 YFSETQ, per germline. This CDR3 is 16 amino acids long. Trimming removed 0 bases from V and 6 bases from J; junction bases left unmatched: 7. The CDR3 loop is CASSLAFGGRANEQFF. Here the CDR3 DNA reads TGCGCCAGCAGCTTGGCTTTTGGCGGGAGGGCCAATGAGCAGTTCTTC. The variable domain in full, completed from reference TRBV5-1 and TRBJ2-1, reads KAGVTQTPRYLIKTRGQQVTLSCSPISGHRSVSWYQQTPGQGLQFLFEYFSETQRNKGNFPGRFSGRQFSNSRSEMNVSTLELGDSALYLCASSLAFGGRANEQFFGPGTRLTVL.

This clonotype appeared many times. This chain links TRBV28 with TRBJ1-2, with a weak D call TRBD1 (5 bases). The CDR3 length is 11 residues. The V gene lost 5 bases and the J gene lost 11 bases, with 12 bases spanning the gap. Germline V gene data show CDR1 as MDHEN and CDR2 as SYDVKM. In DNA form, the CDR3 reads TGTGCCAGCAGTCCGGGGACCGATTACACCTTC. As protein: CASSPGTDYTF.